The 27 T cell receptor beta chains listed next were all sequenced from one sample in a study of cytomegalovirus exposure and HLA in healthy donors. Amplification used 60 Vbeta primers and 13 Jbeta primers. Repertoires were generated with immunoSEQ multiplex PCR, while TCRdb's copy carries only in-frame clones and drops some. The sample includes approximately 280,000 clones, just over 85% of them seen just once. The sequencing input was PBMCs. The receptors were sampled from a man aged 35-49 years in good health and CMV-seropositive.

The V call is TRBV5-6, the J call TRBJ2-5; 11 positions match TRBD2. Per germline, CDR1 SGHDT and CDR2 YYEEEE. The CDR3 spans 16 residues. V lost 4 bases to trimming and J lost 1 base; unmatched junction nucleotides: 6. CDR3 region: CASSQPTSGTQETQYF. CDR3 nucleotides: TGTGCCAGCAGCCAACCGACTAGCGGGACCCAAGAGACCCAGTACTTC.

In the case of this clone: Other DNA sequences in the sample encode the same CDR3. This rearrangement joins TRBV7-9 to TRBJ2-2; the D gene is possibly TRBD2 (6 bases). Germline CDR1 is SEHNR and CDR2 is FQNEAQ (reference sequence). CDR3 length: 15 amino acids. V lost 4 bases and J lost 8, with 17 bases in between. Here the CDR3 reads CASSSWDGGKGELFF. CDR3 nucleotide sequence: TGTGCCAGCAGCTCCTGGGATGGCGGGAAAGGGGAGCTGTTTTTT. Together with reference TRBV7-9 and TRBJ2-2, the CDR3 gives the full variable domain: DTGVSQNPRHKITKRGQNVTFRCDPISEHNRLYWYRQTLGQGPEFLTYFQNEAQLEKSRLLSDRFSAERPKGSFSTLEIQRTEQGDSAMYLCASSSWDGGKGELFFGEGSRLTVL.

The chain combines TRBV6-4 with TRBJ2-1; 8 positions match TRBD2. The CDR3 loop spans 14 amino acids. Germline lookup yields CDR1 MRHNA and CDR2 SNTAGT. Trimming cost V 4 bases and J 9 bases; bases outside gene matches: 8. The CDR3 DNA reads as TGTGCCAGCAGTGTTAGCACTAGCGGTAGTGAGCAGTTCTTC. It encodes CASSVSTSGSEQFF.

The chain combines TRBV19 with TRBJ2-7; 8 positions agree with TRBD1. CDR3 length equals 15 residues. Looked up from germline, CDR1 is LNHDA and CDR2 is SQIVND (reference sequence). J was trimmed by 4 bases and V by 3 bases; bases with no gene match: 8. Here the CDR3 DNA reads TGTGCCAGTAGTATCGGGAGCGGACAGGGTTACGAGCAGTACTTC. It yields the protein CASSIGSGQGYEQYF. The variable domain in full, completed from reference TRBV19 and TRBJ2-7, reads DGGITQSPKYLFRKEGQNVTLSCEQNLNHDAMYWYRQDPGQGLRLIYYSQIVNDFQKGDIAEGYSVSREKKESFPLTVTSAQKNPTAFYLCASSIGSGQGYEQYFGPGTRLTVT.

The chain recombines TRBV5-1 with TRBJ2-2, with D tentatively TRBD2 (5 bases). The CDR3 runs to 15 residues. V was cut by 4 bases and J by 4 bases, with 14 bases left in between. CDR1 is SGHRS and CDR2 is YFSETQ in the germline V gene. The CDR3: CASSPMGESTGELFF. The CDR3 nucleotides are TGCGCCAGCAGCCCGATGGGAGAGAGCACCGGGGAGCTGTTTTTT.

The chain joins TRBV7-9 to TRBJ2-3; 8 nucleotides align to TRBD1. This CDR3 is built from 15 residues. Germline V gives CDR1 SEHNR, CDR2 FQNEAQ (reference sequence). V was clipped by 4 bases and J by 4 bases; unmatched bases: 7. CDR3 DNA: TGTGCCAGCAGCTCCGGGACAGGAGAGGCAGATACGCAGTATTTT. Translating gives CASSSGTGEADTQYF. Full variable domain (rest looked up from reference TRBV7-9 and TRBJ2-3): DTGVSQNPRHKITKRGQNVTFRCDPISEHNRLYWYRQTLGQGPEFLTYFQNEAQLEKSRLLSDRFSAERPKGSFSTLEIQRTEQGDSAMYLCASSSGTGEADTQYFGPGTRLTVL.

The chain combines TRBV21-1 with TRBJ2-7; TRBD1 is the table's D call, not checked against the DNA. TRBV21-1 corresponds to a pseudogene. The CDR3 consists of 15 residues. CDR3 amino acids: CASSKGQGSSYEQYF. The CDR3 nucleotides are TGTGCCAGCAGCAAAGGGCAGGGGAGCTCCTACGAGCAGTACTTC.

J is TRBJ2-3 and V is TRBV11-2, with TRBD2 identical over 9 bases. Germline-derived CDR1 and CDR2 are SGHAT and FQNNGV. The V segment lost 7 bases and the J segment 5 bases; nucleotides outside the gene matches: 10. This CDR3 region has 15 residues. The CDR3 loop reads CASIILAGGRDTQYF. DNA of the CDR3: TGTGCCAGCATCATACTAGCGGGCGGCCGAGATACGCAGTATTTT. Variable domain in full (rest from reference TRBV11-2 and TRBJ2-3): EAGVAQSPRYKIIEKRQSVAFWCNPISGHATLYWYQQILGQGPKLLIQFQNNGVVDDSQLPKDRFSAERLKGVDSTLKIQPAKLEDSAVYLCASIILAGGRDTQYFGPGTRLTVL.

The J gene is TRBJ2-6, the V gene TRBV15, with 7 nucleotides matching TRBD1. Germline trimming cut 8 bases from V and 2 bases from J; bases unmatched to any gene: 0. Germline lookup yields CDR1 LNHNV and CDR2 YYDKDF (reference sequence). There are 13 residues in the CDR3. CDR3 DNA sequence: TGTGCCACCCAGGGGGCTGGGGCCAACGTCCTGACTTTC. It codes for CATQGAGANVLTF.

This chain joins TRBV28 and TRBJ2-2; TRBD2 matches at 9 bases. The ends lost 2 bases at V and 0 bases at J; junction bases unmatched: 7. CDR1 MDHEN and CDR2 SYDVKM come from the germline V gene. This CDR3 has 18 residues. The chain's CDR3 is CASSLPSGTFTNTGELFF. The CDR3 DNA reads as TGTGCCAGCAGTTTACCTAGCGGGACATTTACGAACACCGGGGAGCTGTTTTTT.

The chain employs TRBV28 and TRBJ2-7; 9 positions agree with TRBD1. V trimming: 2 bases; J trimming: 3 bases; junction bases outside the gene matches: 8. The germline gives CDR1 MDHEN, CDR2 SYDVKM. The CDR3 runs to 16 residues. Here the CDR3 reads CASSLRLDRGGYEQYF. In nucleotides, the CDR3 is TGTGCCAGCAGTTTACGCCTGGACAGGGGAGGCTACGAGCAGTACTTC.

This sequence joins TRBV10-3 and TRBJ2-1, with TRBD1 matching 8 bases. V lost 4 bases and J lost 7; bases outside the gene matches: 6. The CDR3 contains 14 residues. Germline V CDR1 and CDR2: ENHRY, SYGVKD. The CDR3 is CAISGGQGPNEQFF. CDR3 in DNA: TGTGCCATCAGTGGAGGACAGGGTCCAAATGAGCAGTTCTTC.

The V and J genes are TRBV7-2 and TRBJ1-5; the D is unclear. The germline CDR1 and CDR2 sequences are SGHTA and FQGNSA. This CDR3 has 15 amino acids. With 3 bases removed from V and 2 bases from J, the gap between germline ends came to 11 bases. The CDR3 DNA reads as TGTGCCAGCAGCTTGTCCGGGGAGCGCAATCAGCCCCAGCATTTT. Amino acids: CASSLSGERNQPQHF.

This clone was picked up one time. The chain joins TRBV10-1 to TRBJ2-3, with TRBD2 matching over 11 bases. The ends lost 5 bases at V and 1 base at J; junction bases unmatched: 2. The germline V gene encodes CDR1 WNHNN and CDR2 SYGVQD (reference sequence). CDR3 length equals 15 residues. CDR3 region: CASSLGLAGTDTQYF. The CDR3 DNA is TGCGCCAGCAGTCTGGGACTAGCGGGCACAGATACGCAGTATTTT.

The V call is TRBV19, the J call TRBJ2-5, with 13 nucleotides matching TRBD2. After removal of 6 bases from V and 4 bases from J, the junction contained 11 bases not matched to a gene. This CDR3 is 17 amino acids long. CDR1 and CDR2 from the germline V gene are LNHDA and SQIVND (reference sequence). This CDR3 is CASSIGLAGVGLETQYF. CDR3 nucleotide sequence: TGTGCCAGTAGCATTGGACTAGCGGGAGTAGGTCTAGAGACCCAGTACTTC.

The table lists this clone with a count of one. The V call is TRBV15, the J call TRBJ2-7, with TRBD1 matching 10 bases. Losses at the gene ends were 3 bases for V and 5 bases for J; bases not matched to a gene: 10. The CDR3 consists of 16 residues. CDR1 LNHNV and CDR2 YYDKDF come from the germline V gene (reference sequence). CDR3 DNA sequence: TGTGCCACCAGCAGTGGGACAGGGGCAATAGACAACGAGCAGTACTTC. Protein: CATSSGTGAIDNEQYF.

This clone has a handful of counts. J is TRBJ2-7 and V is TRBV6-5; 8 nucleotides line up with TRBD1. J lost 5 bases, V lost 6 bases, and 6 bases had no gene match. Germline V gene sequence: CDR1 MNHEY, CDR2 SVGAGI. This CDR3 contains 13 residues. CDR3 loop: CASSRTGIHEQYF. The CDR3 DNA sequence: TGTGCCAGCAGCCGGACAGGGATTCACGAGCAGTACTTC.

J is TRBJ2-2 and V is TRBV27; 8 bases match TRBD2. Germline CDR1 is MNHEY and CDR2 is SMNVEV (reference sequence). CDR3 length: 16 residues. The trim removed 2 bases at V and 4 bases at J, leaving 6 bases unmatched. The DNA of the CDR3 is TGTGCCAGCAGTTTAATACTAGCGGAGGGCACCGGGGAGCTGTTTTTT. Protein product: CASSLILAEGTGELFF.

As DNA, the CDR3 is TGTGCCAGCAGCCGATCCGGACAGGGGGCCTACGAGCAGTACTTC. It is translated as CASSRSGQGAYEQYF. The rearrangement uses TRBV28 and TRBJ2-7; 10 positions agree with TRBD1. CDR3 size: 15 residues. Germline V lookup: CDR1 MDHEN, CDR2 SYDVKM. Trimming removed 6 bases from V and 2 bases from J; junction bases left unmatched: 7.

CDR3 nucleotides: TGTGCCAGTAGTATAGCACAGGGTTACGAGCAGTACTTC. It specifies CASSIAQGYEQYF. V and J are TRBV19 and TRBJ2-7, with D maybe TRBD1 (6 bases). CDR3 length: 13 amino acids. V was shortened by 1 base and J by 4 bases, with 8 bases between the two germline ends. Germline V gene sequence: CDR1 LNHDA, CDR2 SQIVND (reference sequence).

This chain joins TRBV5-1 and TRBJ2-5; 11 bases map to TRBD2. The CDR3 consists of 15 residues. CDR1 is SGHRS and CDR2 is YFSETQ in the germline V gene. V lost 7 bases and J lost 3; bases outside the gene matches: 8. This CDR3 reads CASGPSGRPEETQYF. CDR3 sequence (DNA): TGCGCCAGCGGACCTAGCGGGAGGCCCGAAGAGACCCAGTACTTC.

V is TRBV5-1 and J is TRBJ2-7, with 7 bases matching TRBD1. After removal of 5 bases from V and 8 bases from J, the junction contained 13 bases not matched to a gene. The CDR3 loop spans 14 amino acids. Per the germline V gene, CDR1 is SGHRS and CDR2 is YFSETQ. The CDR3 loop is CASRAGTDSIKQYF. Here the CDR3 DNA reads TGCGCCAGCAGGGCCGGGACAGATTCTATAAAGCAGTACTTC.

The V and J genes are TRBV7-9 and TRBJ2-7; 7 nucleotides match TRBD1. From germline, CDR1 is SEHNR and CDR2 FQNEAQ (reference sequence). The CDR3 length is 17 residues. The junction had 10 bases not matched to a gene; V was cut back by 2 bases and J by 0 bases. CDR3 in amino acids: CASSLRSATGSSYEQYF. CDR3 in DNA: TGTGCCAGCAGCTTACGGTCTGCGACAGGGAGCTCCTACGAGCAGTACTTC.

The chain carries TRBV9 and TRBJ2-1; 9 bases match TRBD2. V gave up 3 bases and J gave up 6 bases; unmatched junction bases: 13. Germline-derived CDR1 and CDR2 are SGDLS and YYNGEE. The CDR3 length is 17 residues. The CDR3 coding sequence is TGTGCCAGCAGCGACAGTTCCGGGACTAGCTTTGTCAATGAGCAGTTCTTC. Translated: CASSDSSGTSFVNEQFF.

The V and J genes are TRBV19 and TRBJ2-1, with 7 bases matching TRBD1. Germline trimming cut 4 bases from V and 5 bases from J; bases unmatched to any gene: 8. Per germline, CDR1 LNHDA and CDR2 SQIVND (reference sequence). The CDR3 is 15 amino acids. CDR3 region: CASSTSGTENNEQFF. The CDR3 bases are TGTGCCAGTAGTACCTCCGGGACAGAAAACAATGAGCAGTTCTTC. Variable domain in full (rest from reference TRBV19 and TRBJ2-1): DGGITQSPKYLFRKEGQNVTLSCEQNLNHDAMYWYRQDPGQGLRLIYYSQIVNDFQKGDIAEGYSVSREKKESFPLTVTSAQKNPTAFYLCASSTSGTENNEQFFGPGTRLTVL.

V usage is TRBV5-1 and J usage is TRBJ2-1; D uncertain. CDR1 and CDR2 (germline): SGHRS, YFSETQ. Trimming took off 3 bases at V and 3 bases at J, with 4 bases between the two ends. This CDR3 contains 12 residues. The CDR3: CASSSFYNEQFF. CDR3 sequence (DNA): TGCGCCAGCAGCTCTTTCTACAATGAGCAGTTCTTC.

The CDR3 DNA sequence: TGTGCCAGCAGCCGTACAGGGTCCTACGAGCAGTACTTC. This translates into CASSRTGSYEQYF. V gene TRBV6-1 combines with J gene TRBJ2-7, with TRBD1 as a possible D gene (6 bases). CDR3 length equals 13 residues. V lost 6 bases to trimming and J lost 1 base, with 10 bases between them. In germline, CDR1 is MNHNS, CDR2 SASEGT.